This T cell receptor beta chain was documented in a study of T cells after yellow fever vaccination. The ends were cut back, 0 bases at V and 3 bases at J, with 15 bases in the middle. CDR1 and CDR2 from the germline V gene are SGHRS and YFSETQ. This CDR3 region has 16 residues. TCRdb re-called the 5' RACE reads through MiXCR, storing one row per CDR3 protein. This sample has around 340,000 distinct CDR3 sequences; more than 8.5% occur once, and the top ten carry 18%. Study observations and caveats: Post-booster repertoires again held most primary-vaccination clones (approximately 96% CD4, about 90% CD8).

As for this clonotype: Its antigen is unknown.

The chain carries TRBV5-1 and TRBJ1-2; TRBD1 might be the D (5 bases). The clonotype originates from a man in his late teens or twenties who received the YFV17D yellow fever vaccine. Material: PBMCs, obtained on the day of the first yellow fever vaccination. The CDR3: CASSLEGWQGDYGYTF. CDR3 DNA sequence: TGCGCCAGCAGCTTGGAAGGGTGGCAGGGAGACTATGGCTACACCTTC.